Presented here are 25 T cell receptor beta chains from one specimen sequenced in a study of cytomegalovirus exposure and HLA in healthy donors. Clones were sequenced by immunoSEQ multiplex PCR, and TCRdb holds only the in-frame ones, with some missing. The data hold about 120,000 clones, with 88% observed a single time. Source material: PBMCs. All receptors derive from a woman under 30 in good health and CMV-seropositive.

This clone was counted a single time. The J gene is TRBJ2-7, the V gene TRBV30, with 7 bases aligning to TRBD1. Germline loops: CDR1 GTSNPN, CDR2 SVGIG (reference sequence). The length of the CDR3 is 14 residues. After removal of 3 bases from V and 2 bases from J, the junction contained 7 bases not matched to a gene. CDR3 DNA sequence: TGTGCCTGGAGGGGGTGGGACAGCACCTACGAGCAGTACTTC. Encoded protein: CAWRGWDSTYEQYF. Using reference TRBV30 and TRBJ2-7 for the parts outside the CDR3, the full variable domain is SQTIHQWPATLVQPVGSPLSLECTVEGTSNPNLYWYRQAAGRGLQLLFYSVGIGQISSEVPQNLSASRPQDRQFILSSKKLLLSDSGFYLCAWRGWDSTYEQYFGPGTRLTVT.

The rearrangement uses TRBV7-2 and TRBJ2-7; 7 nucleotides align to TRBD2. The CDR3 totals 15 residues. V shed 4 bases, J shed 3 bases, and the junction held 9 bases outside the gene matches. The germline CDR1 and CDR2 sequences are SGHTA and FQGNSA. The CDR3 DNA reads TGTGCCAGCAGCTGGGCCGGCGGGGGTGTCTACGAGCAGTACTTC. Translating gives CASSWAGGGVYEQYF.

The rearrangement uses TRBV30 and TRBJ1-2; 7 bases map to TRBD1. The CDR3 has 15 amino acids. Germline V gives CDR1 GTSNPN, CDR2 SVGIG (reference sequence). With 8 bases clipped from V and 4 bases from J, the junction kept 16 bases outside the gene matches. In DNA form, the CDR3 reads TGTGCCATCGAGTTATACAGGGGCGAGTTCTATGGCTACACCTTC. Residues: CAIELYRGEFYGYTF.

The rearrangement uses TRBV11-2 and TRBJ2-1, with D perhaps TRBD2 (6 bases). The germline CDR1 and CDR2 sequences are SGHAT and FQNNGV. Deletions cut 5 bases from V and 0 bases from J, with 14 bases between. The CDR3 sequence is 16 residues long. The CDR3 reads CASSGLAERSYNEQFF. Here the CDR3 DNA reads TGTGCCAGCAGCGGCTTAGCGGAACGCTCCTACAATGAGCAGTTCTTC.

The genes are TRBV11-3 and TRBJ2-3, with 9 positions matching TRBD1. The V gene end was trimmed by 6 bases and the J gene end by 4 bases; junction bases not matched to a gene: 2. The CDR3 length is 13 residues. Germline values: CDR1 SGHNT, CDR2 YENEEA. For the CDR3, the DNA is TGTGCCAGCAGGGGACAGGGCGCAGATACGCAGTATTTT. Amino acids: CASRGQGADTQYF. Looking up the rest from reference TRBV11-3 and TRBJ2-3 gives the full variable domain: EAGVVQSPRYKIIEKKQPVAFWCNPISGHNTLYWYLQNLGQGPELLIRYENEEAVDDSQLPKDRFSAERLKGVDSTLKIQPAELGDSAVYLCASRGQGADTQYFGPGTRLTVL.

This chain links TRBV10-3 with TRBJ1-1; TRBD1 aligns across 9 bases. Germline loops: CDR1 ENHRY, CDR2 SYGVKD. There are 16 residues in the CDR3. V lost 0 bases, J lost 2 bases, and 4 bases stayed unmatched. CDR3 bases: TGTGCCATCAGTGAGTCATGGACAGGGGCCAACACTGAAGCTTTCTTT. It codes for CAISESWTGANTEAFF.

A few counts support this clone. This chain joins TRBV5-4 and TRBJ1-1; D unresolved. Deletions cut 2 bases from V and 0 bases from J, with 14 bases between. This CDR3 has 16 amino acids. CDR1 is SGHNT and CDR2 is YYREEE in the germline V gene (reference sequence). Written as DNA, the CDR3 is TGTGCCAGCAGCTTCGGGATCCGATACATGAACACTGAAGCTTTCTTT. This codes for CASSFGIRYMNTEAFF.

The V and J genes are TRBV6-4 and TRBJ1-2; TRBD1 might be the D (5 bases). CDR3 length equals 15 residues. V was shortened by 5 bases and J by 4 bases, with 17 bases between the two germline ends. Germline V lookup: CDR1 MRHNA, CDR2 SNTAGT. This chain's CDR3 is CASSQGPNPLYGYTF. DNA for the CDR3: TGTGCCAGCAGTCAGGGCCCCAACCCTCTCTATGGCTACACCTTC.

Here the CDR3 reads CASSRSGTGAREQFF. CDR3 nucleotide sequence: TGTGCCAGCAGCAGATCCGGGACAGGGGCGCGTGAGCAGTTCTTC. The chain carries TRBV7-2 and TRBJ2-1; 10 bases align to TRBD1. The CDR3 is 15 amino acids. With V trimmed by 5 bases and J by 9 bases, 10 bases remained unmatched. The germline V gene has CDR1 SGHTA and CDR2 FQGNSA.

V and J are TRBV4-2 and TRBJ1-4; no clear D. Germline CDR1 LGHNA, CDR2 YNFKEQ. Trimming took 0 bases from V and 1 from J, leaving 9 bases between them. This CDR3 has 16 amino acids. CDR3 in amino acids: CASSQESLGTNEKLFF. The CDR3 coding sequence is TGTGCCAGCAGCCAAGAGTCTCTAGGAACTAATGAAAAACTGTTTTTT.

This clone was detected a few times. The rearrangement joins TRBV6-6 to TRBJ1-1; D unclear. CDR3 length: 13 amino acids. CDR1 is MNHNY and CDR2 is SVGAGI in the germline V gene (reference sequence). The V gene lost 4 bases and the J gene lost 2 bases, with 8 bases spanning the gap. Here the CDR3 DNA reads TGTGCCAGCAGTTCCATTTCAAACACTGAAGCTTTCTTT. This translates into CASSSISNTEAFF.

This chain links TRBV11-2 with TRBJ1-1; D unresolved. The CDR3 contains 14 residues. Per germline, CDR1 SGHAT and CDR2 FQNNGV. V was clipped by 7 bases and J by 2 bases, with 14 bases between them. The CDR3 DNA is TGTGCCAGCACTCTCCCGGAGACTAACACTGAAGCTTTCTTT. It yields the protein CASTLPETNTEAFF.

The CDR3 region has the DNA TGTGCCAGCAGCTCACGATCGGGGGGATTTGCAGCCGCAGATACGCAGTATTTT. Translating it yields CASSSRSGGFAAADTQYF. The chain couples TRBV11-2 to TRBJ2-3; 7 bases line up with TRBD2. Losses at the gene ends were 4 bases for V and 4 bases for J; bases not matched to a gene: 17. Germline V gene data show CDR1 as SGHAT and CDR2 as FQNNGV. The CDR3 contains 18 residues.

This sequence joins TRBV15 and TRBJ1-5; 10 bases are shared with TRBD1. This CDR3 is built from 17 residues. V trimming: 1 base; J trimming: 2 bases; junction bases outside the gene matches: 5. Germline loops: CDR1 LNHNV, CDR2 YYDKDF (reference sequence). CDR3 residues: CATSRGTGGAGNQPQHF. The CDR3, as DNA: TGTGCCACCAGCAGAGGGACAGGGGGTGCTGGCAATCAGCCCCAGCATTTT.

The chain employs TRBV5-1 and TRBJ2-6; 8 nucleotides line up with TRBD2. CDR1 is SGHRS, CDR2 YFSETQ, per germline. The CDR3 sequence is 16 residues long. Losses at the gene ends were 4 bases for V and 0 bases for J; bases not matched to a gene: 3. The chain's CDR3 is CASSRGGNSGANVLTF. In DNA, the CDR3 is TGCGCCAGCAGCCGGGGGGGAAACTCTGGGGCCAACGTCCTGACTTTC.

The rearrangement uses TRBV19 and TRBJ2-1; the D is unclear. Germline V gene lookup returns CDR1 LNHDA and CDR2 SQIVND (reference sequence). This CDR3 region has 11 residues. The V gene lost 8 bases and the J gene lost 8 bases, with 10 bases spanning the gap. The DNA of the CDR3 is TGTGCCAGTGGCCCGTGGCATGAGCAGTTCTTC. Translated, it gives CASGPWHEQFF. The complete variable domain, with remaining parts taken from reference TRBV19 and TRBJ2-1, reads DGGITQSPKYLFRKEGQNVTLSCEQNLNHDAMYWYRQDPGQGLRLIYYSQIVNDFQKGDIAEGYSVSREKKESFPLTVTSAQKNPTAFYLCASGPWHEQFFGPGTRLTVL.

The CDR3 spells CASSPPSGYTEAFF. The CDR3 region has the DNA TGTGCCAGCTCACCACCGTCCGGGTACACTGAAGCTTTCTTT. The rearrangement links TRBV18 to TRBJ1-1; no firm D call. Germline V gene sequence: CDR1 KGHSH, CDR2 LQKENI. This CDR3 is built from 14 residues. The V and J ends lost 0 bases and 3 bases respectively, with 8 bases between them.

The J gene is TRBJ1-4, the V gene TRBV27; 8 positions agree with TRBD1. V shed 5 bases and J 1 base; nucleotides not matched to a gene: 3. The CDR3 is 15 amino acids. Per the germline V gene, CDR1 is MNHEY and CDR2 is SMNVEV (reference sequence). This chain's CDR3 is CASSITGGTNEKLFF. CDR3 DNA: TGTGCCAGCAGTATAACAGGGGGAACTAATGAAAAACTGTTTTTT.

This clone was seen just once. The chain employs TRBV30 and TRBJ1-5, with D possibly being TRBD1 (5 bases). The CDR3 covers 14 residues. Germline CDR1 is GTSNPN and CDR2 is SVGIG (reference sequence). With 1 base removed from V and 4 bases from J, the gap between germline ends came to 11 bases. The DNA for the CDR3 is TGTGCCTGGAGTGGGGGGGGTGAAAATCAGCCCCAGCATTTT. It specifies CAWSGGGENQPQHF.

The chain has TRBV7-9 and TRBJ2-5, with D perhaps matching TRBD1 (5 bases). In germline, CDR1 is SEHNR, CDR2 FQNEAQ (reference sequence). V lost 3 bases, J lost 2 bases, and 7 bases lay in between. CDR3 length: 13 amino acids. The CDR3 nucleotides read TGTGCCAGCAGCTTGACAGTACAAGAGACCCAGTACTTC. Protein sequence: CASSLTVQETQYF.

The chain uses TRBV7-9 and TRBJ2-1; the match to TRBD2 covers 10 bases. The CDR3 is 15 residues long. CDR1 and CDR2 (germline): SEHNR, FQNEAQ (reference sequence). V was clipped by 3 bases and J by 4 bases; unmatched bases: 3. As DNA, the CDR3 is TGTGCCAGCAGCTTCTGGACTAGCGGTTACAATGAGCAGTTCTTC. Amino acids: CASSFWTSGYNEQFF.

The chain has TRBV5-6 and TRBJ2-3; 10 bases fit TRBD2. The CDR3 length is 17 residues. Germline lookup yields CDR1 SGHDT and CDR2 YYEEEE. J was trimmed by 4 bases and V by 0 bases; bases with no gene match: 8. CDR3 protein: CASSLAKSGGAADTQYF. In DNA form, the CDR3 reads TGTGCCAGCAGCTTGGCTAAGAGCGGGGGGGCTGCAGATACGCAGTATTTT. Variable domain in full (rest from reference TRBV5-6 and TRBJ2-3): DAGVTQSPTHLIKTRGQQVTLRCSPKSGHDTVSWYQQALGQGPQFIFQYYEEEERQRGNFPDRFSGHQFPNYSSELNVNALLLGDSALYLCASSLAKSGGAADTQYFGPGTRLTVL.

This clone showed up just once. CDR3 nucleotide sequence: TGTGCCAGCAGCTTGCTGACAGGGGATTACTCCTACAATGAGCAGTTCTTC. Its protein is CASSLLTGDYSYNEQFF. The chain couples TRBV5-6 to TRBJ2-1, with TRBD1 identical over 8 bases. Germline assignment: CDR1 SGHDT and CDR2 YYEEEE. V lost 1 base to trimming and J lost 0 bases; unmatched junction nucleotides: 6. The CDR3 runs to 17 residues.

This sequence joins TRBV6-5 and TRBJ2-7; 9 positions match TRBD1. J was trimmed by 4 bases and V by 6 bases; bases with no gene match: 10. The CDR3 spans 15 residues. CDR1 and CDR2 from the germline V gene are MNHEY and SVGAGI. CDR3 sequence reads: CASRSDGQGTYEQYF. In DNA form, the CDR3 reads TGTGCCAGCAGGAGCGACGGACAGGGGACGTACGAGCAGTACTTC.

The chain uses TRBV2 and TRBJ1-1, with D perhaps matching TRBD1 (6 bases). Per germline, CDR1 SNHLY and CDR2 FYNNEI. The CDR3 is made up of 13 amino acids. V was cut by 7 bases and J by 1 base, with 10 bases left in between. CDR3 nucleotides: TGTGCCAGCATCCTACAGGGGAACACTGAAGCTTTCTTT. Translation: CASILQGNTEAFF.